This TCR beta chain is drawn from a study of PD-L1 blockade in urothelial cancer. This clone was recorded many times. Germline V lookup: CDR1 SGDLS, CDR2 YYNGEE. The CDR3 totals 18 residues. Between the trimmed V and J ends, which lost 0 bases and 0 bases, there was a span of 16 bases. Sequenced by immunoSEQ multiplex PCR; TCRdb stores in-frame clones only, minus some. The sample consists of 35,000 to 45,000 clones, approximately 40% of them appearing once. The sequence came from a man between 60 and 75 years old with urothelial cancer. The specimen comprised tumor tissue, sampled before atezolizumab (anti-PD-L1) treatment. This rearrangement joins TRBV9 to TRBJ1-3, with D tentatively TRBD1 (5 bases). For the CDR3, the DNA is TGTGCCAGCAGCGTAGATGTGACAGTAGAAATCTCTGGAAACACCATATATTTT. It is translated as CASSVDVTVEISGNTIYF.